The rows below give T cell receptor beta chains drawn from one sample of a study of blood T cell repertoires in COVID-19. TCRdb's copy holds only in-frame clones and misses some; the assay was immunoSEQ multiplex PCR. The profile shows just under 250,000 clones, around 89% of them singletons. Material: PBMCs or T cells enriched from blood (not recorded which). The origin of the receptors is a young woman who had recovered from COVID-19. CDR3s include the opening cysteine and the closing phenylalanine or tryptophan. D genes are given only for firm matches. Expanded clones get a size class; other rows say once, few or many, or leave the size out.

j_gene: TRBJ2-3
abundance: NA
v_gene: TRBV4-3
d_gene: NA
CDR3nt: TGCGCCAGCAGCCAAGATATCGGGGGAGGCCCAGATACGCAGTATTTT
CDR3aa: CASSQDIGGGPDTQYF

j_gene: TRBJ2-7
abundance: NA
v_gene: TRBV9
d_gene: NA
CDR3nt: TGTGCCAGCAGCGAGGAGGGACAGTCCTACGAGCAGTACTTC
CDR3aa: CASSEEGQSYEQYF

j_gene: TRBJ1-6
abundance: NA
v_gene: TRBV7-9
d_gene: NA
CDR3nt: TGTGCCAGCAGCCCCCTTACCGGGTGGAATTCACCCCTCCACTTT
CDR3aa: CASSPLTGWNSPLHF

j_gene: TRBJ1-4
abundance: NA
v_gene: TRBV11-2
d_gene: TRBD1
CDR3nt: TGTGCCAGCAGCCCCATTAATCAGGGGGCTAAAGAACTGTTTTTT
CDR3aa: CASSPINQGAKELFF

j_gene: TRBJ2-3
abundance: NA
v_gene: TRBV5-1
d_gene: NA
CDR3nt: TGCGCCAGCAGCTTACTCGGACAGCACACAGATACGCAGTATTTT
CDR3aa: CASSLLGQHTDTQYF

j_gene: TRBJ2-1
abundance: NA
v_gene: TRBV7-3
d_gene: NA
CDR3nt: TGTGCCACCGCAATCTCCCCGGGAGTGGACAGGAATGAGCAGTTCTTC
CDR3aa: CATAISPGVDRNEQFF

j_gene: TRBJ1-5
abundance: once
v_gene: TRBV6-4
d_gene: TRBD1
CDR3nt: TGTGCCAGCAGTGCCGGGACAGGGGGATGGGGTGGCAATCAGCCCCAGCATTTT
CDR3aa: CASSAGTGGWGGNQPQHF

j_gene: TRBJ2-2
abundance: NA
v_gene: TRBV7-2
d_gene: NA
CDR3nt: TGTGCCAGCAGCTTAGTCGCGGCCGCAGCTTCGAACACCGGGGAGCTGTTTTTT
CDR3aa: CASSLVAAAASNTGELFF

j_gene: TRBJ1-6
abundance: NA
v_gene: TRBV6-5
d_gene: NA
CDR3nt: TGTGCCAGCAATGCAAACGCCGCAACAAGTTCACCCCTCCACTTT
CDR3aa: CASNANAATSSPLHF

j_gene: TRBJ2-7
abundance: NA
v_gene: TRBV5-1
d_gene: TRBD1
CDR3nt: TGCGCCAGCAGCGGGGGGACAGGAGCTGGGGAGCAGTACTTC
CDR3aa: CASSGGTGAGEQYF

j_gene: TRBJ1-1
abundance: NA
v_gene: TRBV11-1
d_gene: NA
CDR3nt: TGTGCCAGCAGCTTTCCCCCCGGGACTGAAGCTTTCTTT
CDR3aa: CASSFPPGTEAFF

j_gene: TRBJ2-5
abundance: NA
v_gene: TRBV11-3
d_gene: NA
CDR3nt: TGTGCCAGCAGCTTAGTGGGCCGCGGGGAGTTCCGGGAGACCCAGTACTTC
CDR3aa: CASSLVGRGEFRETQYF

j_gene: TRBJ2-5
abundance: once
v_gene: TRBV11-3
d_gene: NA
CDR3nt: TGTGCCAGCAGCGTATCGGACAAAAAGACCCAGTACTTC
CDR3aa: CASSVSDKKTQYF

j_gene: TRBJ2-7
abundance: NA
v_gene: TRBV4-1
d_gene: TRBD1
CDR3nt: TGCGCCAGCAGCCAAAACCAGGGGGCATGGGAGCAGTACTTC
CDR3aa: CASSQNQGAWEQYF

j_gene: TRBJ1-2
abundance: NA
v_gene: TRBV11-1
d_gene: NA
CDR3nt: TGTGCCAGCAGCTTGAGAACAGACTATGGCTACACCTTC
CDR3aa: CASSLRTDYGYTF

j_gene: TRBJ2-7
abundance: NA
v_gene: TRBV11-2
d_gene: NA
CDR3nt: TGTGCCAGCAGCGCTCGACAGATACTGTTCCCGTACTTC
CDR3aa: CASSARQILFPYF

j_gene: TRBJ1-2
abundance: NA
v_gene: TRBV9
d_gene: NA
CDR3nt: TGTGCCAGCAGCGTAGAAGGCGCGGGAAACTATGGCTACACCTTC
CDR3aa: CASSVEGAGNYGYTF

j_gene: TRBJ2-1
abundance: NA
v_gene: TRBV7-3
d_gene: TRBD2
CDR3nt: TGTGCCAGCAGCCCAAGCGGGACTCGGTTTACGAATGAGCAGTTCTTC
CDR3aa: CASSPSGTRFTNEQFF

j_gene: TRBJ1-6
abundance: NA
v_gene: TRBV5-1
d_gene: TRBD1
CDR3nt: TGCGCCAGCAGACCTGGGACAGACAACTATAATTCACCCCTCCACTTT
CDR3aa: CASRPGTDNYNSPLHF

j_gene: TRBJ2-1
abundance: NA
v_gene: TRBV9
d_gene: NA
CDR3nt: TGTGCCAGCAGCGTAGATCTGGGCTCCCTCCGCTACAATGAGCAGTTCTTC
CDR3aa: CASSVDLGSLRYNEQFF

j_gene: TRBJ1-5
abundance: once
v_gene: TRBV6-2/TRBV6-3
d_gene: NA
CDR3nt: TGTGCCAGCAGTTTTCGCGGCAATCAGCCCCAGCATTTT
CDR3aa: CASSFRGNQPQHF

j_gene: TRBJ1-3
abundance: NA
v_gene: TRBV27
d_gene: TRBD1
CDR3nt: TGTGCCAGCAGTTTACCCGGACAGGGATACTCTGGAAACACCATATATTTT
CDR3aa: CASSLPGQGYSGNTIYF

j_gene: TRBJ1-2
abundance: NA
v_gene: TRBV5-5
d_gene: TRBD1
CDR3nt: TGTGCCAGCAGCTTGGATCCGGGACAGGGGAGGTCGGTCAACTATGGCTACACCTTC
CDR3aa: CASSLDPGQGRSVNYGYTF

j_gene: TRBJ2-3
abundance: NA
v_gene: TRBV9
d_gene: NA
CDR3nt: TGTGCCAGCAGCGTAGGGGCAGATAGCACAGATACGCAGTATTTT
CDR3aa: CASSVGADSTDTQYF

j_gene: TRBJ1-2
abundance: NA
v_gene: TRBV21-1
d_gene: NA
CDR3nt: TGCGCCAGCAGCAACTCGGGGGGGGGCTATGGCTACACCTTC
CDR3aa: CASSNSGGGYGYTF

j_gene: TRBJ2-7
abundance: once
v_gene: TRBV5-6
d_gene: NA
CDR3nt: TGTGCCAGCAGCGCGCGACGAGGAGAGCAGTACTTC
CDR3aa: CASSARRGEQYF

j_gene: TRBJ2-7
abundance: NA
v_gene: TRBV6-1
d_gene: TRBD2
CDR3nt: TGTGCCAGCAGTGAAGGCGGTAGCGGGGGATACTACGAGCAGTACTTC
CDR3aa: CASSEGGSGGYYEQYF

j_gene: TRBJ2-1
abundance: NA
v_gene: TRBV19
d_gene: TRBD1
CDR3nt: TGTGCCAGTAGTGACAGGGATGAGCAGTTCTTC
CDR3aa: CASSDRDEQFF

j_gene: TRBJ2-1
abundance: NA
v_gene: TRBV7-2
d_gene: TRBD2
CDR3nt: TGTGCCAGCAGCTTCTCAGAAGCGGGAGTAAGTGAGCAGTTCTTC
CDR3aa: CASSFSEAGVSEQFF

j_gene: TRBJ1-1
abundance: NA
v_gene: TRBV21-1
d_gene: NA
CDR3nt: TGTGCCAGCAGCAAGAGGGGGTTTAAGGATGAAGCTTTCTTT
CDR3aa: CASSKRGFKDEAFF

j_gene: TRBJ1-5
abundance: NA
v_gene: TRBV28
d_gene: NA
CDR3nt: TGTGCCAGCACCGAAGGAGGGGTCGGTAGCAATCAGCCCCAGCATTTT
CDR3aa: CASTEGGVGSNQPQHF

j_gene: TRBJ2-5
abundance: NA
v_gene: TRBV3-1/TRBV3-2
d_gene: TRBD2
CDR3nt: TGTGCCAGCAGCCAATTCTTGCTAGCGGGGCACCAAGAGACCCAGTACTTC
CDR3aa: CASSQFLLAGHQETQYF

j_gene: TRBJ1-1
abundance: NA
v_gene: TRBV6-2/TRBV6-3
d_gene: NA
CDR3nt: TGTGCCAGCAGTTACTTTGGCGAAGCTTTCTTT
CDR3aa: CASSYFGEAFF

j_gene: TRBJ2-5
abundance: NA
v_gene: TRBV20-1
d_gene: NA
CDR3nt: TGCAGTGCTAGTGGGGAGGAGACCCAGTACTTC
CDR3aa: CSASGEETQYF

j_gene: TRBJ2-1
abundance: NA
v_gene: TRBV4-3
d_gene: TRBD2
CDR3nt: TGCGCCAGCAGCCAAGAGGGTGTAGCGGGAGCCTCCTACAATGAGCAGTTCTTC
CDR3aa: CASSQEGVAGASYNEQFF

j_gene: TRBJ1-4
abundance: NA
v_gene: TRBV2
d_gene: TRBD1
CDR3nt: TGTGCCAGCAGTGAAGGGACAGGCGTAGGGGGAAAACTGTTTTTT
CDR3aa: CASSEGTGVGGKLFF

j_gene: TRBJ2-3
abundance: NA
v_gene: TRBV4-3
d_gene: TRBD2
CDR3nt: TGCGCCAGCAGCCGTGGACTAGCGGGGGATACGCAGTATTTT
CDR3aa: CASSRGLAGDTQYF

j_gene: TRBJ1-1
abundance: NA
v_gene: TRBV6-5
d_gene: TRBD1
CDR3nt: TGTGCCAGCCTTACCGTGACAGGGGACACTGAAGCTTTCTTT
CDR3aa: CASLTVTGDTEAFF

j_gene: TRBJ2-7
abundance: NA
v_gene: TRBV3-1/TRBV3-2
d_gene: NA
CDR3nt: TGTGCCAGCAGCCAAGATGTCGAAAGGGACAACGAGCAGTACTTC
CDR3aa: CASSQDVERDNEQYF

j_gene: TRBJ1-2
abundance: NA
v_gene: TRBV19
d_gene: TRBD1
CDR3nt: TGTGCCAGTAGTCCCCGGACAGGACGGTATGGCTACACCTTC
CDR3aa: CASSPRTGRYGYTF

j_gene: TRBJ2-3
abundance: NA
v_gene: TRBV6-1
d_gene: TRBD2
CDR3nt: TGTGCCAGCAGTGAAGTATTTGCGGGAGGCCCAGATACGCAGTATTTT
CDR3aa: CASSEVFAGGPDTQYF

j_gene: TRBJ2-3
abundance: NA
v_gene: TRBV14
d_gene: NA
CDR3nt: TGTGCCAGCAGTCCCAGGGTCTCGGCAGATACGCAGTATTTT
CDR3aa: CASSPRVSADTQYF

j_gene: TRBJ1-3
abundance: NA
v_gene: TRBV30
d_gene: NA
CDR3nt: TGTGCCTGGAGTGGCCTGGGAGGCTCTGGAAACACCATATATTTT
CDR3aa: CAWSGLGGSGNTIYF

j_gene: TRBJ1-1
abundance: NA
v_gene: TRBV9
d_gene: NA
CDR3nt: TGTGCCAGCAGCGTCGCCTCACAGGTCATGAACACTGAAGCTTTCTTT
CDR3aa: CASSVASQVMNTEAFF

j_gene: TRBJ1-1
abundance: NA
v_gene: TRBV4-1
d_gene: NA
CDR3nt: TGCGCCAGCAGCCAAGGGCTAGGAGGCACTGAAGCTTTCTTT
CDR3aa: CASSQGLGGTEAFF